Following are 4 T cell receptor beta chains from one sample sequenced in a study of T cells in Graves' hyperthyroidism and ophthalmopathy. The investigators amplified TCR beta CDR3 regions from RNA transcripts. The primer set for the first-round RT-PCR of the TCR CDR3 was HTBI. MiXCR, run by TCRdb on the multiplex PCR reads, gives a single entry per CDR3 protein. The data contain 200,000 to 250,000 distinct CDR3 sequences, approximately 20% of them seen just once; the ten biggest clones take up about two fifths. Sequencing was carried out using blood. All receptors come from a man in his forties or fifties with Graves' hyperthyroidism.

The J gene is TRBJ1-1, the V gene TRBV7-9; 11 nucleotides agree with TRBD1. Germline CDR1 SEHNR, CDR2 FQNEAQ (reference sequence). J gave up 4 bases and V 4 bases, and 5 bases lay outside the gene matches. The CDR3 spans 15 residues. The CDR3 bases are TGTGCCAGCAGCTCGAGGACAGGGGGCGTCACTGAAGCTTTCTTT. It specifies CASSSRTGGVTEAFF.

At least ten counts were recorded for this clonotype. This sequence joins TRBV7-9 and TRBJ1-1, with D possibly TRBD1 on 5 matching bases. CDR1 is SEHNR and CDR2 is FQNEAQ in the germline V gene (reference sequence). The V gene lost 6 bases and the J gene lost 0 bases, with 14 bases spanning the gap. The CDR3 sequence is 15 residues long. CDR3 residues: CASSPMRGVNTEAFF. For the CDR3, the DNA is TGTGCCAGCAGTCCAATGAGAGGGGTGAACACTGAAGCTTTCTTT.

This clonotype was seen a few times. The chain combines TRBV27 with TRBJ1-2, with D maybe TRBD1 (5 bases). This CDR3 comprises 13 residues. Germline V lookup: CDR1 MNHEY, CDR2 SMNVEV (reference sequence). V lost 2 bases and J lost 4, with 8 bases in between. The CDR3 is CASSLLQGYGYTF. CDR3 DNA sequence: TGTGCCAGCAGTTTACTGCAGGGCTATGGCTACACCTTC.

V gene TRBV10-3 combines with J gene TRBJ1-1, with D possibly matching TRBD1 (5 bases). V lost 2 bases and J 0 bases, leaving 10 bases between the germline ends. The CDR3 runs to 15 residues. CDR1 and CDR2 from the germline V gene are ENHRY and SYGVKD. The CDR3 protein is CAISEIRGVNTEAFF. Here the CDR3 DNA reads TGTGCCATCAGTGAGATAAGGGGCGTGAACACTGAAGCTTTCTTT.